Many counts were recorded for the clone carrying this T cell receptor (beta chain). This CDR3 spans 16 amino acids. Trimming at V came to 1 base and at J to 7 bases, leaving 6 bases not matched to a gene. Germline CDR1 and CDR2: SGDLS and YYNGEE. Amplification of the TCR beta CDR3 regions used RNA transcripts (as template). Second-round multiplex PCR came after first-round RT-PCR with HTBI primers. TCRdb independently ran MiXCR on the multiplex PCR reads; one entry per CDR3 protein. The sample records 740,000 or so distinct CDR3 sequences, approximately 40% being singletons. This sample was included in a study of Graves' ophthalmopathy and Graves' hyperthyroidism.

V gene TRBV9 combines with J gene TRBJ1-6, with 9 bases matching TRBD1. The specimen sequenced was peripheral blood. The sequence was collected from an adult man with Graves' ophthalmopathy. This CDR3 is CASSVSRTGVNSPLHF. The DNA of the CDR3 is TGTGCCAGCAGCGTAAGCCGGACAGGGGTAAATTCACCCCTCCACTTT.